This entry concerns a single T cell receptor (beta chain). What it recognizes is unknown. The sample belongs to a study of T cell responses to AZD1222 COVID-19 vaccine. Study results and limitations: Only a handful of AZD1222 recipients were seropositive at baseline.

In germline, CDR1 is LGHDT, CDR2 YNNKEL (reference sequence). V dropped 2 bases and J dropped 2 bases, with 12 bases sitting between them. CDR3 length: 15 amino acids. Profiled with immunoSEQ multiplex PCR; TCRdb holds only in-frame clones, not every one. This table has roughly 200,000 clones, about nine tenths appearing once. The input for sequencing was peripheral blood, taken 28 days after the second AZD1222 dose. This chain joins TRBV3-1 (or the pseudogene TRBV3-2) and TRBJ1-1; D gene ambiguous. This sequence originates from an adult who received the AZD1222 COVID-19 vaccine. CDR3 sequence (DNA): TGTGCCAGCAGCCAAAGGCTTGGGAGAAACACTGAAGCTTTCTTT. Amino acid sequence: CASSQRLGRNTEAFF.